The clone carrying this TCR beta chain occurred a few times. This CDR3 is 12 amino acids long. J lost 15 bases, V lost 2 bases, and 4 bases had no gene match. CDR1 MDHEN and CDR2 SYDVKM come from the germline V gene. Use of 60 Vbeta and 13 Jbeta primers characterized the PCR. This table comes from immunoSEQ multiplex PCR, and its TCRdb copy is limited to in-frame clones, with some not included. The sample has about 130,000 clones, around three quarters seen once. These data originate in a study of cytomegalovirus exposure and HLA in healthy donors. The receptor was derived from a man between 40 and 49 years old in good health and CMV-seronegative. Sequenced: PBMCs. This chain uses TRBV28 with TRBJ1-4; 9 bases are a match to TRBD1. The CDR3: CASSLMGQGLFF. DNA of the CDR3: TGTGCCAGCAGTTTAATGGGACAGGGCTTGTTTTTT.